The following is a T cell receptor beta chain sequence with its context. Original methodology: Reference gene primers were amplified, and this amplification served to estimate nucleated cell counts. Sequenced by immunoSEQ multiplex PCR; TCRdb stores in-frame clones only, minus some. V, J and clone size are taken as reported in that table, and D and trimming were inferred from the DNA itself. The table has 85,000 to 95,000 clones, more than 70% seen once. This sample is part of a study of blood T cell repertoires in COVID-19. Study-wide context: The United States, Italy and Spain supplied acute and convalescent COVID-19 samples. T cells, B-cell-depleted T cells, or PBMCs supplied cDNA or gDNA.

This CDR3 has 13 residues. Deletions cut 0 bases from V and 5 bases from J, with 5 bases between. From germline, CDR1 is MNHNY and CDR2 SVGAGI (reference sequence). The J gene is TRBJ2-1, the V gene TRBV6-6; D is undetermined. Source material: peripheral blood. The sequence derives from a human donor with acute or convalescent COVID-19. The donor label of this sample is uncertain. The CDR3 here is CASSYSLNNEQFF. In DNA, the CDR3 is TGTGCCAGCAGTTACTCCCTAAACAATGAGCAGTTCTTC.